The clone carrying this T cell receptor beta chain was recorded at least ten times. Its antigen is unidentified. Deletions cut 9 bases from V and 11 bases from J, with 22 bases between. The CDR3 covers 14 residues. Per germline, CDR1 MNHNS and CDR2 SASEGT. The sample belongs to a study of regulatory T cells in long-lasting Graves disease. As to time point: newly diagnosed GD, antithyroid drugs for less than 3 months. The TCR library was made from RNA that had been extracted from PBMCs in TRIzol. According to the study, TCR beta libraries were built with iRepertoire HTBI primers and CDR3-region Arm-PCR. MiXCR, run by TCRdb on the multiplex PCR reads, gives a single entry per CDR3 protein. The table records fewer than 650,000 distinct CDR3 sequences, 15% to 20% of them present only once. Study-level points and caveats: TCR diversity was lower in persistent Graves' patients (versus newly diagnosed ones).

The sample also formed part of further work on T cells in Graves' hyperthyroidism and ophthalmopathy. That work contributes: Each diagnosis drew on symptoms, thyroxine, TRAb, thyroid ultrasound and orbital computed tomography findings. Initially, a first-round RT-PCR of the TCR CDR3 employed the HTBI primer set. Ophthalmopathy was model-predicted a median approximately 6.9 months pre-onset.

The chain combines TRBV6-1 with TRBJ1-4, with D unclear. The source material was peripheral blood mononuclear cells (PBMCs), sampled at new diagnosis, from a patient treated with antithyroid drugs. This TCR derives from a woman aged 25 to 39 with Graves disease. The CDR3 here is CASQNSVGVGKLFF. As DNA, the CDR3 is TGTGCCAGTCAGAACTCGGTCGGGGTCGGCAAACTGTTTTTT.